This T cell receptor (beta chain) came from a study of vaccination and CD4 T cells after COVID-19. About the study: The makeup of the convalescents was six males and four females, two of them Hispanic.

Germline CDR1 and CDR2: SGHRS and YFSETQ. V was pared by 0 bases and J by 6 bases, with 13 bases between. The CDR3 spans 15 residues. This clonotype has only a few counts. Its antigen is as yet unknown. The study sequenced cultured CD4+ T cell DNA using the Oncomine TCR Beta short-read assay. The template was genomic DNA from cultured CD4+ T cells. TCRdb redid the calling of the PCR reads with MiXCR, one entry per CDR3 protein. The data show tens of thousands of distinct CDR3 sequences, less than 60% seen once. Treatment reported: approximately nine-day PBMC culture with coronavirus spike peptide pools or control peptides (ViraFEST assay). A few million PBMCs per well were cultured with roughly 10 IU/ml IL-2 and 10 ug/ml peptide pools.

Sequenced input: CD4+ T cells from blood, cultured in vitro. This clonotype originated in a human donor who had recovered from COVID-19. The rearrangement uses TRBV5-1 and TRBJ1-5; the D is unclear. CDR3 in DNA: TGCGCCAGCAGCTTGGCCGGAGTATCGGGTCAGCCCCAGCATTTT. Amino acid sequence: CASSLAGVSGQPQHF.